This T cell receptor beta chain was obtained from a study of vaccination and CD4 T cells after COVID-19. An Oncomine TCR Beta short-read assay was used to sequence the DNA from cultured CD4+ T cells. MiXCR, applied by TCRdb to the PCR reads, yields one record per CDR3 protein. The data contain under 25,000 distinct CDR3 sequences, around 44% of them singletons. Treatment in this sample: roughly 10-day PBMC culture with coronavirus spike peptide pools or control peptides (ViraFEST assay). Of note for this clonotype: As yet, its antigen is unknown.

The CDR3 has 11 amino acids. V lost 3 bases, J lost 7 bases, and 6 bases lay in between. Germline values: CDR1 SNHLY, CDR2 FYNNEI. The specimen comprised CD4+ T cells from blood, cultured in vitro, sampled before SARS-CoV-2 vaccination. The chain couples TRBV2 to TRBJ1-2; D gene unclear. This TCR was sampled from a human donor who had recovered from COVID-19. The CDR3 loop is CASSEVAGYTF. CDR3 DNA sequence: TGTGCCAGCAGTGAGGTTGCTGGCTACACCTTC.